Below, 2 T cell receptor beta chains from the same sample are listed, as sequenced in a study of CD8+CD57+ T cells in acquired aplastic anemia. Sequenced patients had shown CD8+CD57+ cell expansion by flow cytometry. The study profiled TCR beta VDJ and CDR3 using genomic DNA as template. TCRdb fed the reads into MiXCR, producing one record per CDR3 protein. The sample yields around 430,000 distinct CDR3 sequences, around a third seen once. Sequencing was carried out using sorted CD4+, CD8+, or CD8+CD57+ T cells (not recorded which) from PBMCs. The receptor set was obtained from a human donor with aplastic anemia.

CDR3 loop: CASSLARGETQYF. Here the CDR3 DNA reads TGTGCCAGCAGCTTGGCCCGCGGAGAGACCCAGTACTTC. J is TRBJ2-5 and V is TRBV12-3 or TRBV12-4; no firm D call. There are 13 residues in the CDR3. Trimming cost V 6 bases and J 4 bases, with 12 bases left between them.

This clonotype has a single count. Possible read error: a much larger clone is one base away. The V call is TRBV19, the J call TRBJ1-1; TRBD1 agrees at 9 bases. CDR1 and CDR2 from the germline V gene are LNHDA and SQIVND (reference sequence). The CDR3 is 13 residues long. The CDR3 DNA reads TGTGCCAGTGAACAGGGGGCGAACACTGGAGCTTTCTTT. Its translation is CASEQGANTGAFF.